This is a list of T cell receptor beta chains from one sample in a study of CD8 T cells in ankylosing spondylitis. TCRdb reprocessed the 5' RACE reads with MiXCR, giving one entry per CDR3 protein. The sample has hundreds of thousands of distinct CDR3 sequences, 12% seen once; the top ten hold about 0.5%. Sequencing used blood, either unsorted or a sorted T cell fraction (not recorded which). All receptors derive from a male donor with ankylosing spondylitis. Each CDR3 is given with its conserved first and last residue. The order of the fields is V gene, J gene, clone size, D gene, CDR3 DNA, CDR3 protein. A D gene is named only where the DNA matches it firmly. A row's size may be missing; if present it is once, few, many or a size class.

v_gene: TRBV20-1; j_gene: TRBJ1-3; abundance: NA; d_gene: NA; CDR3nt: TGCTGTGCTAGAGATCGGGCAGGGGCGGCTGGAAACACCATATATTTT; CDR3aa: CCARDRAGAAGNTIYF
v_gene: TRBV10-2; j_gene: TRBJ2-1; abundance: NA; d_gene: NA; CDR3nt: TGCGCCAGCAGTGTCACAGTTCCCAATGAGCAGTTCTTC; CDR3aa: CASSVTVPNEQFF
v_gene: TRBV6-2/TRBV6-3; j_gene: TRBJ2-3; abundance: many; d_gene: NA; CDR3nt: TGTGCCAGCACTCGGACCGCCGGAAGGATAGATACGCAGTATTTT; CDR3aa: CASTRTAGRIDTQYF
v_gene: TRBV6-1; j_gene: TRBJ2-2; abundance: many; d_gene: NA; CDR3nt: TGTGCCAGCAGAATCGACGGGAACACCGGGGAGCTGTTTTTT; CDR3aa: CASRIDGNTGELFF
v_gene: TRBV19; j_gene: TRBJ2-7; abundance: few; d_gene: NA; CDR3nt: TGTGCCAGTAGTATAGAAACCAGGTCCTACGAGCAGTACTTC; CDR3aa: CASSIETRSYEQYF
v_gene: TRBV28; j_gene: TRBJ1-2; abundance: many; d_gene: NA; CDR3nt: TGTGCCAGCAGTTCCCCCCTTCGGGATGGCTACACCTTC; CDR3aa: CASSSPLRDGYTF
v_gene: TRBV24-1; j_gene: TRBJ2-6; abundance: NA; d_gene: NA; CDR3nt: TGTGCCATCGGGTCCACAGGTCCCGGGGCCAACGTCCTGACTTTC; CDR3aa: CAIGSTGPGANVLTF
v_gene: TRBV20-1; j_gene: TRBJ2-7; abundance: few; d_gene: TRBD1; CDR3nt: TGCAGTGCTAGGGGTCCTCTGACAGGGAACGAGCAGTACTTC; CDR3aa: CSARGPLTGNEQYF
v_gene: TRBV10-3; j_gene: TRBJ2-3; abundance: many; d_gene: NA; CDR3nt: TGTGCCATCAGTGAGTGGGGCGCAGCCGATACGCAGTATTTT; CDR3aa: CAISEWGAADTQYF
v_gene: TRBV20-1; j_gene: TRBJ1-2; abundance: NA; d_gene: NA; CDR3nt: TGCAGTGCTAGACAGGCTAATGGCTACACCTTC; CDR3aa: CSARQANGYTF
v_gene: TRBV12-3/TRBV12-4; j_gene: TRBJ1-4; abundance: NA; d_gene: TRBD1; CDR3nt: TGTGCCAGCAGCCGCCGGACAGGGGAACGTGAAAAACTGTTTTTT; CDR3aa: CASSRRTGEREKLFF
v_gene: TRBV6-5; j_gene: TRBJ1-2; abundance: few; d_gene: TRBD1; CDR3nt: TGTGCCAGCAGTTACTCGCCAGGGGGGTACTATGGCTACACCTTC; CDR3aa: CASSYSPGGYYGYTF
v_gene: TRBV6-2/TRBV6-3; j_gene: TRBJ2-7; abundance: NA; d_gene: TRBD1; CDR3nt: TGTGCCAGCAGTCACGCCCAGGGGGAGTACTTC; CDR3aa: CASSHAQGEYF
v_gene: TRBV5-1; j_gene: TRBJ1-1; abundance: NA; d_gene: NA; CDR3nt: TGCGCCAGCAGCTTGGAGGCAGGGACTGACACTGAAGCTTTCTTT; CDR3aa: CASSLEAGTDTEAFF
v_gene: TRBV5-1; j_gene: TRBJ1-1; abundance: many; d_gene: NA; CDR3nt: TGCGCCAGCAGCTCCCAGGCGGCCCCGAACACTGAAGCTTTCTTT; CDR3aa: CASSSQAAPNTEAFF
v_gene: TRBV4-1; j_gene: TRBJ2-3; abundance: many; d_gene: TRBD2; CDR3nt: TGCGCCAGCAGCCAAGCTAGCGGGAGGGCCGTGGATACGCAGTATTTT; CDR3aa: CASSQASGRAVDTQYF
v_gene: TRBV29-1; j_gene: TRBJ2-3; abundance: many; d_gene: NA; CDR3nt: TGCAGCGGCTCTCGGGACGGTGGATCAGATACGCAGTATTTT; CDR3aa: CSGSRDGGSDTQYF
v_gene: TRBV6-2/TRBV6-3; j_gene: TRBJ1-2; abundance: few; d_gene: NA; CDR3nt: TGTGCCAGCAGCGCGTCGGGTTATGGCTACACCTTC; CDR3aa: CASSASGYGYTF
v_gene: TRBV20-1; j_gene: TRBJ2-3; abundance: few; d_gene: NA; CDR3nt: TGCAGTGCTAGAGATCTAGGCGGGTCTAGCACAGATACGCAGTATTTT; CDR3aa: CSARDLGGSSTDTQYF
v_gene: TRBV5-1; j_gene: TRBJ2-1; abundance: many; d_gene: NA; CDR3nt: TGCGCCAGCAGCTTAACAGGGTATTACAATGAGCAGTTCTTC; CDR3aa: CASSLTGYYNEQFF
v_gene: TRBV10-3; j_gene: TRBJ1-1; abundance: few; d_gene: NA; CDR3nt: TGTGCCATCAAGGAGAAGATGAACACTGAAGCTTTCTTT; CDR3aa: CAIKEKMNTEAFF
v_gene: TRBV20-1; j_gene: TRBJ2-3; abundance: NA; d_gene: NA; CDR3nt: TGCAGTGCTAGAATCCTCGGCCCGACCACAGATACGCAGTATTTT; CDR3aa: CSARILGPTTDTQYF
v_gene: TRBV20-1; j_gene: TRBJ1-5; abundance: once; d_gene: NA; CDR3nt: TGCAGTGCTTCCGGGACCGCCGAGGAGCCCCAGCGTTTT; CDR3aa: CSASGTAEEPQRF
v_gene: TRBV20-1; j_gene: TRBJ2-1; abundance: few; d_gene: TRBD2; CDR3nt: TGCAGTGCCCCCGACACACTAGCGGGAACCTACAATGAGCAGTTCTTC; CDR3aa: CSAPDTLAGTYNEQFF
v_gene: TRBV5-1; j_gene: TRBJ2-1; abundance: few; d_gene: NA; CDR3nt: TGCGCCAGCAGTTCTTTGCGGGGTAGCGAGCAGTTCTTC; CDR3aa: CASSSLRGSEQFF
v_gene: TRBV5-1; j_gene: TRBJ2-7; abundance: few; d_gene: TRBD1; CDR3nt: TGCGCCAGCAGCACCGCGACAGGGGGCTACGAGCAGTACTTC; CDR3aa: CASSTATGGYEQYF
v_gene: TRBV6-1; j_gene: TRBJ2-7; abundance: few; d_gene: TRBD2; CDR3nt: TGTGCCAGCACCCCTTCGGCGGGACTAGCGGGGGGATACGAGCAGTACTTC; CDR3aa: CASTPSAGLAGGYEQYF
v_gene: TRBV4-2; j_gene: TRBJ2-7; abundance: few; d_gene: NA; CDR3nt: TGTGCCAGCAGCCAAGATGCTCTATACTACGAGCAGTACTTC; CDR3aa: CASSQDALYYEQYF
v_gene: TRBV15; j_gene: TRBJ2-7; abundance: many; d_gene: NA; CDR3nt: TGTGCCACCAGCAGAGATAGGGGGGTGACCTACGAGCAGTACTTC; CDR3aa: CATSRDRGVTYEQYF
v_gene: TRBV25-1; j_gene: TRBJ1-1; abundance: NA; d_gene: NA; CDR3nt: TGTGCCAGCTCCTGGGGGGGGGACACTGAAGCTTTCTTT; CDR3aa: CASSWGGDTEAFF
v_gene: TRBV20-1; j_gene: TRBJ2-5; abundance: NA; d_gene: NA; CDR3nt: TGCAGTGCTAGGTCGGAGGTACAAGAGACCCAGTACTTC; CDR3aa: CSARSEVQETQYF
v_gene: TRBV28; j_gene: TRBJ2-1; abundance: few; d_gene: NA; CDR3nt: TGTGCCAGCCGGAGGGTGGTAACGGTCTCCTACAATGAGCAGTTCTTC; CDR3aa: CASRRVVTVSYNEQFF
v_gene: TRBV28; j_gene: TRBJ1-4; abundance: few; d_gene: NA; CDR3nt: TGTGCCAGCAGTTCCCTAACGGACAAAAGCGAAGTTTTT; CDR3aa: CASSSLTDKSEVF
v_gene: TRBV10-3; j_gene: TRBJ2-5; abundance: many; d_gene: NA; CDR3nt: TGTGCCATCAGTGGTTCTCAAGAGACCCAGTACTTC; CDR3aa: CAISGSQETQYF
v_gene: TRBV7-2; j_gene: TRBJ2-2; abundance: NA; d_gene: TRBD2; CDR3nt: TGTACCAGCAGCGCAGCCGGGACTAGGGAGCTGTTTTTT; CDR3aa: CTSSAAGTRELFF
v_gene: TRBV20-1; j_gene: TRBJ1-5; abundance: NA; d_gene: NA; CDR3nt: TGCAGTGCTAGAGAGGACTGGGATCAGCCCCAGCATTTT; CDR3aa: CSAREDWDQPQHF
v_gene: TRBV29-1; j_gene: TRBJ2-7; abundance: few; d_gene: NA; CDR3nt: TGCAGCGCTGGAATGGACGACGAGCAGTACTTC; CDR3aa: CSAGMDDEQYF
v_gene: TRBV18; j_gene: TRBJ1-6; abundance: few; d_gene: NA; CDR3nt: TGTGCCAGCTCACCAGGATCGGTGGTCGGTTCACCCCTCCACTTT; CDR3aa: CASSPGSVVGSPLHF
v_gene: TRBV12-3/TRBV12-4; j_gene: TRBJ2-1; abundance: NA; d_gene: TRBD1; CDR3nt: TGTGCCAGCAGTACCGGACAGGGCAATGAGCAGTTCTTC; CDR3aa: CASSTGQGNEQFF
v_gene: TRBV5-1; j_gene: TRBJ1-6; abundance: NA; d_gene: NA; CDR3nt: TGCGCCAGATCAGGAACGGGAGGATCACCCCTCCACTTT; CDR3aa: CARSGTGGSPLHF
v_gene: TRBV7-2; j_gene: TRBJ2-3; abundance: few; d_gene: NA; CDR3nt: TGTGCCAGCAGCTTAGAGCACTACACAGATACGCAGTATTTT; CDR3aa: CASSLEHYTDTQYF
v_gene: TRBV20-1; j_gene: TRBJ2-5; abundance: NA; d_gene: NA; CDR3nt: TGCAGTGCTAGATTTCGGAGCCAAGAGACCCAGTACTTC; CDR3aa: CSARFRSQETQYF
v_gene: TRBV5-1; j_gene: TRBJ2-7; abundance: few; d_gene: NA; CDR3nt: TGCGCCAGCAGCTTGGGAGGGGTGGACGAGCAGTACTTC; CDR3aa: CASSLGGVDEQYF
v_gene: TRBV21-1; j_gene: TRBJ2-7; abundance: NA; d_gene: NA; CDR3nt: TGTGCCAGCAGCAATTCCGTGGCAGGTAGCTCCTACGAGCAGTACTTC; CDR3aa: CASSNSVAGSSYEQYF
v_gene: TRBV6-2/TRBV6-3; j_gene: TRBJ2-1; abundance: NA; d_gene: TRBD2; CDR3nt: TGTGCCAGCAATAAGGGCGGCGGGAGGAAGAAGTTTTCCTACAATGAGCAGTTCTTC; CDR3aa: CASNKGGGRKKFSYNEQFF
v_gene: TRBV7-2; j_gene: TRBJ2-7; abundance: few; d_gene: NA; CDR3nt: TGTGCCAGCAGCGAACGGACAGACGACGGGCAGTACTTC; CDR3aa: CASSERTDDGQYF
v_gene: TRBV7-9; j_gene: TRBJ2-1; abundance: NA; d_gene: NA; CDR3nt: TGTGCCAGCAGCTTAGTTGACCAACAGCAGTTCTTC; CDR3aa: CASSLVDQQQFF
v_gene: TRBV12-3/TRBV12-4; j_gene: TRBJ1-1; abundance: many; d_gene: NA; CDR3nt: TGTGCCAGCAGTTTCGGCTTCGGCCCAGGTGACACTGAAGCTTTCTTT; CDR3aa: CASSFGFGPGDTEAFF
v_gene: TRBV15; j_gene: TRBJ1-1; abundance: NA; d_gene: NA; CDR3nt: TGTGCCACCAGCAGAGCGGTGAACACTGAAGCTTTCTTT; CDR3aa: CATSRAVNTEAFF
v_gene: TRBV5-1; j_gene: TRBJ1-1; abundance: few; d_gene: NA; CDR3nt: TGCGCCAGCAGCCCCCTACGACACACTGAAGCTTTCTTT; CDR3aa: CASSPLRHTEAFF
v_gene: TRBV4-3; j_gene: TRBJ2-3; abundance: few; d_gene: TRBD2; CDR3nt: TGCGCCAGCAGCCAACCGGGACTAGCGTTTCCAGATACGCAGTATTTT; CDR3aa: CASSQPGLAFPDTQYF
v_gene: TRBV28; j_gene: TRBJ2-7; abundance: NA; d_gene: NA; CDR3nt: TGTGCCAGCACCGGGTCCACATCCTACGAGCAGTACTTC; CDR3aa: CASTGSTSYEQYF
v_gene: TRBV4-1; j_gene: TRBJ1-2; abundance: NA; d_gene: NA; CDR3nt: TGCGCCAGCAGCTTCACCGGGACGGAAGCTAACTATGGCTACACCTTC; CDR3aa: CASSFTGTEANYGYTF
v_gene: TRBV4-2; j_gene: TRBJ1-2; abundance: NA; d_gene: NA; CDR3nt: TGTGCCAGCAGCCAAGATCTACAGGGCGGCCTGTTCTATGGCTACACCTTC; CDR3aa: CASSQDLQGGLFYGYTF
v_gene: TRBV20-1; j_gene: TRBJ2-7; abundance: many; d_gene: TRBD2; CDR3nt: TGCAGTGCTAGGTCCGGACTAGTGGTTCCCTACGAGCAGTACTTC; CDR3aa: CSARSGLVVPYEQYF
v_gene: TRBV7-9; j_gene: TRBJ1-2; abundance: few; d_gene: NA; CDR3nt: TGTGCCAGCAGCTTTGCGGGAGATGGCTATGGCTACACCTTC; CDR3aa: CASSFAGDGYGYTF
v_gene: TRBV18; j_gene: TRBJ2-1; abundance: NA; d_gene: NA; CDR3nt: TGTGCCAGCTCAACCGTCGGGACCTCTGCAAATGAGCAGTTCTTC; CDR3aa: CASSTVGTSANEQFF